What follows are 5 T cell receptor beta chains derived from one specimen sequenced in a study of control samples from healthy donors and cancer patients. Measured with immunoSEQ multiplex PCR; TCRdb has only the in-frame clones, and not every one. The sample includes just under 80,000 clones, roughly 90% of them seen just once. Sequences were obtained from PBMCs. All receptors derive from a woman aged 60 to 75 with head and neck cancer.

This chain joins TRBV27 and TRBJ2-7; D could derive from TRBD1 or TRBD2 (5 bases each). This CDR3 comprises 14 residues. Trimming left V 4 bases short and J 6 bases short, with 16 bases between. Germline CDR1 and CDR2: MNHEY and SMNVEV (reference sequence). The CDR3 DNA is TGTGCCAGCAGTTCCGGGACCGACCCCCTCGAGCAGTACTTC. Its translation: CASSSGTDPLEQYF.

J is TRBJ1-2 and V is TRBV7-9; D gene unclear. The CDR3 runs 16 residues. V was trimmed by 3 bases and J by 0 bases, leaving 14 bases between them. The germline CDR1 and CDR2 sequences are SEHNR and FQNEAQ (reference sequence). The CDR3 loop is CASSFSLHGANYGYTF. The DNA of the CDR3 is TGTGCCAGCAGCTTCAGTCTTCACGGGGCTAACTATGGCTACACCTTC.

This sequence joins TRBV30 and TRBJ2-7; weak D call: TRBD2 (7 bases). Germline V CDR1 and CDR2: GTSNPN, SVGIG (reference sequence). This CDR3 is built from 13 residues. Trimming shortened V by 0 bases and J by 6 bases, and 12 bases separated the two germline ends. The CDR3 sequence is CAWSVYREGEQYF. In DNA, the CDR3 is TGTGCCTGGAGTGTCTACAGGGAGGGCGAGCAGTACTTC.

In this sample, this clone turned up once. V gene TRBV21-1 combines with J gene TRBJ1-2. TRBV21-1 has pseudogene status. The CDR3 totals 13 residues. The CDR3 sequence: CASSKGIAYGYTF. In DNA, the CDR3 is TGTGCCAGCAGCAAAGGGATTGCCTATGGCTACACCTTC.

The rearrangement joins TRBV6-2 or TRBV6-3 to TRBJ2-3; D may be TRBD2 (7 bases). Germline CDR1 MNHEY, CDR2 SVGEGT. CDR3 size: 15 residues. The ends were cut back, 2 bases at V and 2 bases at J, with 11 bases in the middle. CDR3 DNA sequence: TGTGCCAGCAGTTACCGAGGGGGGGACACAGATACGCAGTATTTT. This translates into CASSYRGGDTDTQYF.